This T cell receptor (beta chain) originates from a study of shared T cell receptors in the human thymus. Produced via immunoSEQ multiplex PCR; TCRdb's table is partial and in-frame only. The repertoire holds about 710,000 clones, with 80% to 90% as singletons. V was shortened by 11 bases and J by 4 bases, with 16 bases between the two germline ends. This CDR3 is 13 amino acids long. In germline, CDR1 is MNHNS, CDR2 SASEGT. This sample was shared with a second study, whose subject was human thymus T cells. This second study says: Thymus pieces cut out during corrective heart surgery were the tissue that was used.

The V gene is TRBV6-1, the J gene TRBJ2-3; D may be TRBD2 (5 bases). This sequence originates from a boy younger than two with a congenital heart defect. The sequenced material came from thymocytes. CDR3 coding DNA: TGTGCCCCCCTGGACTCCTTCCCAGATACGCAGTATTTT. Translating gives CAPLDSFPDTQYF.